A single sample is the source of the 9 T cell receptor beta chains below, sequenced in a study of shared clonotypes between healthy human individuals. Sequencing was performed with immunoSEQ multiplex PCR; in TCRdb, only in-frame clones are kept and a portion is missing. Of some 700,000 clones in the sample, about nine tenths were seen once. Sequencing input: memory CD8+ T cells from PBMCs. This sample's subset: CD45RO+ cells pooled with CCR7-negative TemRA cells. These TCRs come from a man between 18 and 29 years old in good health. Some clones in this sample may be carry-over from other donors' samples.

The gene calls are TRBV13 and TRBJ2-5, with a weak D call TRBD2 (6 bases). V shed 3 bases and J shed 0 bases, with 8 bases lying between them. From germline, CDR1 is PRHDT and CDR2 FYEKMQ (reference sequence). CDR3 size: 14 residues. CDR3 coding DNA: TGTGCCAGCAGCTTGCGGGACCACCAAGAGACCCAGTACTTC. Protein product: CASSLRDHQETQYF.

V gene TRBV19 combines with J gene TRBJ2-3, with 8 nucleotides matching TRBD1. The CDR3 is 15 residues long. With V trimmed by 5 bases and J by 1 base, 5 bases remained unmatched. Germline values: CDR1 LNHDA, CDR2 SQIVND (reference sequence). CDR3 region: CASSPDREGTDTQYF. The CDR3 nucleotides read TGTGCCAGTAGTCCGGACAGGGAGGGCACAGATACGCAGTATTTT.

The chain couples TRBV15 to TRBJ2-7; D unresolved. This CDR3 spans 17 amino acids. V lost 5 bases, J lost 3 bases, and 23 bases lay in between. CDR1 and CDR2 from the germline V gene are LNHNV and YYDKDF (reference sequence). In nucleotides, the CDR3 is TGTGCCACCAGCCCCCGGCCCTACGGTACATGGGGCTACGAGCAGTACTTC. Its translation: CATSPRPYGTWGYEQYF.

The chain is built from TRBV28 and TRBJ1-4, with D maybe TRBD1 (5 bases). The CDR3 consists of 17 residues. Germline CDR1 is MDHEN and CDR2 is SYDVKM. V was pared by 5 bases and J by 0 bases, with 16 bases between. CDR3: CASSGVRGSATNEKLFF. The DNA for the CDR3 is TGTGCCAGCAGTGGTGTGAGGGGTTCTGCAACTAATGAAAAACTGTTTTTT.

A few counts support this clone. The V and J genes are TRBV6-5 and TRBJ2-2; D not certain. The CDR3 runs 15 residues. The V gene lost 6 bases and the J gene lost 0 bases, with 11 bases spanning the gap. Germline values: CDR1 MNHEY, CDR2 SVGAGI. CDR3 protein: CASSPVRSNTGELFF. The CDR3 region has the DNA TGTGCCAGCAGCCCTGTCAGGTCGAACACCGGGGAGCTGTTTTTT.

The CDR3 DNA follows: TGTGCCAGCAGCTTAGTGGGACTAGAGGCCAATGAGCAGTTCTTC. As protein: CASSLVGLEANEQFF. J is TRBJ2-1 and V is TRBV7-9, with TRBD2 matching over 8 bases. Germline CDR1 reads SEHNR; CDR2 reads FQNEAQ (reference sequence). The CDR3 contains 15 residues. The ends lost 1 base at V and 6 bases at J; junction bases unmatched: 5.

The V gene is TRBV29-1, the J gene TRBJ1-1; no definite D call. The germline CDR1 and CDR2 sequences are SQVTM and ANQGSEA. This CDR3 has 12 residues. Trimming removed 4 bases at V and 1 base at J, with 7 bases between. For the CDR3, the DNA is TGCAGCGTTGTGTCCGGGAACACTGAAGCTTTCTTT. It yields the protein CSVVSGNTEAFF.

The chain recombines TRBV5-1 with TRBJ1-4; unclear D gene. Germline assignment: CDR1 SGHRS and CDR2 YFSETQ. The CDR3 extends over 15 amino acids. Trimming cost V 0 bases and J 5 bases, with 11 bases left between them. The CDR3 sequence: CASSLGENRNEKLFF. CDR3 DNA: TGCGCCAGCAGCTTGGGGGAGAACCGCAATGAAAAACTGTTTTTT. Based on the CDR3 plus reference TRBV5-1 and TRBJ1-4, the full variable domain is KAGVTQTPRYLIKTRGQQVTLSCSPISGHRSVSWYQQTPGQGLQFLFEYFSETQRNKGNFPGRFSGRQFSNSRSEMNVSTLELGDSALYLCASSLGENRNEKLFFGSGTQLSVL.

This rearrangement joins TRBV7-9 to TRBJ2-1; TRBD2 is a possible D gene (6 bases). Germline-derived CDR1 and CDR2 are SEHNR and FQNEAQ (reference sequence). Trimming shortened V by 5 bases and J by 2 bases, and 13 bases separated the two germline ends. This CDR3 is built from 15 residues. CDR3 bases: TGTGCCAGCAGCCTAGGGACTGCGCCCTACAATGAGCAGTTCTTC. This sequence encodes CASSLGTAPYNEQFF. Full variable domain (remainder filled in from reference TRBV7-9 and TRBJ2-1): DTGVSQNPRHKITKRGQNVTFRCDPISEHNRLYWYRQTLGQGPEFLTYFQNEAQLEKSRLLSDRFSAERPKGSFSTLEIQRTEQGDSAMYLCASSLGTAPYNEQFFGPGTRLTVL.